These 22 T cell receptor beta chains share one sample of origin, sequenced in a study of shared clonotypes between healthy human individuals. Method: immunoSEQ multiplex PCR; TCRdb's copy keeps in-frame clones and lacks some. The profile covers 950,000 to 1,100,000 clones, with about 84% appearing a single time and roughly 0.65% taken by the ten largest. Sequences were obtained from memory CD4+ T cells from PBMCs. Subset indicated: CD45RA-negative fraction. Receptors were obtained from a man between 18 and 29 years old in good health. Some clones in this sample may be carry-over from other donors' samples.

The gene calls are TRBV5-1 and TRBJ2-7; D is possibly TRBD2 (6 bases). The germline CDR1 and CDR2 sequences are SGHRS and YFSETQ. The CDR3 has 16 amino acids. The V gene lost 4 bases and the J gene lost 0 bases, with 17 bases spanning the gap. CDR3 coding DNA: TGCGCCAGCAGCCGCAATCCTAGCGAGTACTCCTACGAGCAGTACTTC. Residues: CASSRNPSEYSYEQYF.

This rearrangement joins TRBV9 to TRBJ1-1; TRBD1 is a possible D gene (5 bases). This CDR3 contains 15 residues. CDR1 and CDR2 (germline): SGDLS, YYNGEE. Trimming cost V 4 bases and J 1 base, with 14 bases left between them. CDR3 region: CASSPSGGENTEAFF. The CDR3 DNA sequence: TGTGCCAGCAGCCCATCTGGGGGGGAGAACACTGAAGCTTTCTTT.

V and J are TRBV6-5 and TRBJ1-1; D unresolved. This CDR3 spans 14 amino acids. Germline V lookup: CDR1 MNHEY, CDR2 SVGAGI. Trimming removed 7 bases from V and 6 bases from J, with 18 bases in between. CDR3 residues: CASTDGLRAAEAFF. CDR3 nucleotide sequence: TGTGCCAGCACCGACGGATTGAGGGCGGCTGAAGCTTTCTTT.

This clone was counted only a few times. The genes are TRBV2 and TRBJ2-2; TRBD2 aligns across 15 bases. The ends lost 10 bases at V and 1 base at J; junction bases unmatched: 7. The germline V gene encodes CDR1 SNHLY and CDR2 FYNNEI. This CDR3 is built from 17 residues. For the CDR3, the DNA is TGTGCCACAAGCCCGGGACTAGCGGGAGGGAACACCGGGGAGCTGTTTTTT. This encodes CATSPGLAGGNTGELFF.

V gene TRBV2 combines with J gene TRBJ2-1; TRBD2 aligns across 8 bases. J was trimmed by 7 bases and V by 8 bases; bases with no gene match: 7. CDR1 and CDR2 (germline): SNHLY, FYNNEI. CDR3 size: 13 residues. The CDR3 DNA sequence: TGTGCCAGCTCGGGACTAGGTTTAAATGAGCAGTTCTTC. Its translation: CASSGLGLNEQFF.

This chain connects TRBV5-1 to TRBJ2-1, with 12 bases identical to TRBD2. From germline, CDR1 is SGHRS and CDR2 YFSETQ. CDR3 length equals 14 residues. The junction had 5 bases not matched to a gene; V was cut back by 5 bases and J by 8 bases. Here the CDR3 reads CASRTSGRVDEQFF. The CDR3 DNA is TGCGCCAGCAGGACTAGCGGGAGAGTTGATGAGCAGTTCTTC.

The count of this clone is one. The genes are TRBV9 and TRBJ1-2, with a possible D match to TRBD1 (5 bases). The CDR3 covers 16 residues. Trimming took 0 bases from V and 5 from J, leaving 17 bases between them. Germline-derived CDR1 and CDR2 are SGDLS and YYNGEE. CDR3 coding DNA: TGTGCCAGCAGCGTAGGGGCAGGGAGACAAGATTATGGCTACACCTTC. Its protein product is CASSVGAGRQDYGYTF.

This clone has a handful of counts. J is TRBJ1-3 and V is TRBV7-9; D is ambiguous. The CDR3 consists of 15 residues. Germline CDR1 is SEHNR and CDR2 is FQNEAQ (reference sequence). V was trimmed by 3 bases and J by 1 base, leaving 10 bases between them. This CDR3 is CASSLSTPSGNTIYF. The CDR3 DNA follows: TGTGCCAGCAGCTTGAGTACCCCATCTGGAAACACCATATATTTT.

The chain links TRBV16 to TRBJ2-5; 13 bases align to TRBD2. The V and J ends lost 1 base and 4 bases, in that order; junction bases with no gene match: 3. CDR1 is KGHSY and CDR2 is FQNENV in the germline V gene. This CDR3 is 16 amino acids long. The CDR3 region has the DNA TGTGCCAGCAGCCAATTGTGGACTAGCGGGGGAGAGACCCAGTACTTC. Translation: CASSQLWTSGGETQYF.

This clone was seen once. The rearrangement joins TRBV18 to TRBJ1-1; no clear D gene. The CDR3 has 15 amino acids. V lost 2 bases and J lost 1, with 11 bases in between. The germline V gene encodes CDR1 KGHSH and CDR2 LQKENI. CDR3 amino acids: CASSPTNGRNTEAFF. CDR3 coding DNA: TGTGCCAGCTCACCAACCAACGGACGGAACACTGAAGCTTTCTTT.

The V and J genes are TRBV28 and TRBJ2-1; TRBD1 matches 11 bases. This CDR3 has 15 amino acids. With 2 bases clipped from V and 9 bases from J, the junction kept 6 bases outside the gene matches. Germline-derived CDR1 and CDR2 are MDHEN and SYDVKM. CDR3 coding DNA: TGTGCCAGCAGTTTACCGGGACAGGGGGGGCGTGAGCAGTTCTTC. It encodes CASSLPGQGGREQFF. The entire variable domain, with the rest obtained from reference TRBV28 and TRBJ2-1, is as follows: DVKVTQSSRYLVKRTGEKVFLECVQDMDHENMFWYRQDPGLGLRLIYFSYDVKMKEKGDIPEGYSVSREKKERFSLILESASTNQTSMYLCASSLPGQGGREQFFGPGTRLTVL.

The chain carries TRBV27 and TRBJ2-5; 9 bases agree with TRBD2. CDR1 and CDR2 from the germline V gene are MNHEY and SMNVEV (reference sequence). V lost 2 bases and J lost 1; bases outside the gene matches: 8. The length of the CDR3 is 17 residues. CDR3 loop: CASSLLAGQGSQETQYF. DNA of the CDR3: TGTGCCAGCAGTTTACTAGCGGGGCAGGGCTCCCAAGAGACCCAGTACTTC.

This rearrangement joins TRBV18 to TRBJ1-5; D is ambiguous. The germline V gene encodes CDR1 KGHSH and CDR2 LQKENI. The CDR3 is made up of 13 amino acids. The V and J ends lost 2 bases and 4 bases respectively, with 6 bases between them. The CDR3 reads CASSPSENQPQHF. CDR3 coding DNA: TGTGCCAGCTCACCATCAGAGAATCAGCCCCAGCATTTT.

In its sample, this clone was seen many times. This rearrangement joins TRBV25-1 to TRBJ2-3; D tentatively reads TRBD1 or TRBD2 (5 bases each). The CDR3 contains 13 residues. Germline assignment: CDR1 MGHDK and CDR2 SYGVNS. V was trimmed by 8 bases and J by 3 bases, leaving 12 bases between them. The chain's CDR3 is CASRVEGTDTQYF. For the CDR3, the DNA is TGTGCCAGCCGGGTAGAGGGGACAGATACGCAGTATTTT. The full variable domain, with the rest looked up from reference TRBV25-1 and TRBJ2-3, is EADIYQTPRYLVIGTGKKITLECSQTMGHDKMYWYQQDPGMELHLIHYSYGVNSTEKGDLSSESTVSRIRTEHFPLTLESARPSHTSQYLCASRVEGTDTQYFGPGTRLTVL.

Of note for this clone: This sample includes further DNA sequences coding for the same CDR3. The chain combines TRBV29-1 with TRBJ2-5; unclear D gene. Germline lookup yields CDR1 SQVTM and CDR2 ANQGSEA. CDR3 length: 11 residues. V was clipped by 4 bases and J by 2 bases, with 5 bases between them. The DNA of the CDR3 is TGCAGCGTTGTTGGACAAGAGACCCAGTACTTC. It codes for CSVVGQETQYF.

About this clone itself: A read error may explain this, as a much larger clone is one base away. The chain joins TRBV4-1 to TRBJ2-7; 10 bases map to TRBD2. This CDR3 is built from 15 residues. With V trimmed by 3 bases and J by 5 bases, 7 bases remained unmatched. Germline assignment: CDR1 MGHRA and CDR2 YSYEKL. Here the CDR3 reads CASSHLASGSNEQYF. In DNA form, the CDR3 reads TGCGCCAGCAGCCACCTGGCTAGCGGGAGTAACGAGCAGTACTTC.

The sample holds a few counts of this clone. V is TRBV29-1 and J is TRBJ1-1; D not certain. The CDR3 sequence is 13 residues long. Germline V gene data show CDR1 as SQVTM and CDR2 as ANQGSEA. Trimming cost V 3 bases and J 4 bases, with 12 bases left between them. The CDR3 here is CSVDYVPGTEAFF. The DNA for the CDR3 is TGCAGCGTTGACTACGTTCCCGGCACTGAAGCTTTCTTT.

The V call is TRBV28, the J call TRBJ1-2, with 10 bases matching TRBD1. CDR1 MDHEN and CDR2 SYDVKM come from the germline V gene. This CDR3 is built from 16 residues. Trimming at V came to 6 bases and at J to 4 bases, leaving 11 bases not matched to a gene. CDR3 bases: TGTGCCAGCAGGGGGGGGACAGGGGAACCCGCCTATGGCTACACCTTC. This gives the protein CASRGGTGEPAYGYTF.

The chain is built from TRBV7-9 and TRBJ2-7; TRBD2 might be the D (6 bases). Deletions cut 0 bases from V and 7 bases from J, with 19 bases between. Germline loops: CDR1 SEHNR, CDR2 FQNEAQ (reference sequence). This CDR3 is built from 16 residues. The CDR3 is CASSLALGTLTGEQYF. The CDR3 nucleotides are TGTGCCAGCAGCTTAGCGCTAGGGACTCTTACGGGTGAGCAGTACTTC.

This chain uses TRBV28 with TRBJ2-3, with TRBD1 matching 8 bases. Germline V gene sequence: CDR1 MDHEN, CDR2 SYDVKM. This CDR3 spans 15 amino acids. The junction had 6 bases not matched to a gene; V was cut back by 6 bases and J by 1 base. The CDR3 DNA reads as TGTGCCAGCAGCTCCGGACAGGGTGGCACAGATACGCAGTATTTT. This encodes CASSSGQGGTDTQYF. Complete variable domain (other parts from reference TRBV28 and TRBJ2-3): DVKVTQSSRYLVKRTGEKVFLECVQDMDHENMFWYRQDPGLGLRLIYFSYDVKMKEKGDIPEGYSVSREKKERFSLILESASTNQTSMYLCASSSGQGGTDTQYFGPGTRLTVL.

The chain is built from TRBV29-1 and TRBJ1-3; 8 nucleotides align to TRBD1. Germline lookup yields CDR1 SQVTM and CDR2 ANQGSEA. V lost 2 bases to trimming and J lost 0 bases; unmatched junction nucleotides: 9. There are 17 residues in the CDR3. The CDR3 loop reads CSVEKYGQGGSGNTIYF. The CDR3 DNA follows: TGCAGCGTTGAAAAGTACGGACAGGGAGGCTCTGGAAACACCATATATTTT.

This clone was seen a single time. The V and J genes are TRBV5-1 and TRBJ2-3, with D perhaps TRBD1 (6 bases). Germline lookup yields CDR1 SGHRS and CDR2 YFSETQ. The CDR3 is made up of 13 amino acids. The V gene lost 4 bases and the J gene lost 6 bases, with 12 bases spanning the gap. The CDR3: CASSDQGSDTQYF. The CDR3 nucleotides read TGCGCCAGCAGCGACCAGGGGAGTGATACGCAGTATTTT.